This TCR beta chain derives from a study of T cell changes during pregnancy in multiple sclerosis. Assay: immunoSEQ multiplex PCR; the TCRdb copy retains only in-frame clones and omits some. The sample has 130,000 or so clones; around 93% are singletons. CDR1 is MDHEN and CDR2 is SYDVKM in the germline V gene. The CDR3 totals 16 residues. V shed 1 base and J shed 3 bases, with 13 bases lying between them. The sample consisted of peripheral blood, taken before pregnancy. The clonotype originates from a female donor with multiple sclerosis, enrolled in a pregnancy study. V and J are TRBV28 and TRBJ1-5, with D unclear. The CDR3 DNA is TGTGCCAGCAGTTTATTCACTCCCACCTCCAATCAGCCCCAGCATTTT. Its translation: CASSLFTPTSNQPQHF.